This T cell receptor beta chain was sequenced in a study of shared clonotypes between healthy human individuals. Study observations and caveats: An anticipated effect of sequencing depth on clonotype sharing among donors was recognized.

This CDR3 region has 14 residues. V lost 8 bases and J lost 3; bases outside the gene matches: 9. From germline, CDR1 is GTSNPN and CDR2 SVGIG (reference sequence). The assay was immunoSEQ multiplex PCR, and TCRdb's table has in-frame clones only and misses some. The data hold millions of clones, with around 94% observed a single time. The split of CD4+ cells yielded CD45RA+ naive and CD45RA-negative memory subsets. With respect to this clone: Its antigen is unidentified.

The origin of this receptor is a man in his late teens or twenties in good health. This rearrangement joins TRBV30 to TRBJ2-4, with 8 bases that match TRBD2. The sequencing input was naive CD4+ T cells sorted from blood. Subset here: CD45RA+ positively selected. For the CDR3, the DNA is TGTGCCACGGGTACGGGGGGGGACAAAAACATTCAGTACTTC. Translation gives CATGTGGDKNIQYF.